Sequencing of this T cell receptor beta chain was carried out in a study of blood T cell repertoires in COVID-19. Study details: The study drew acute and convalescent COVID-19 samples from the United States, Italy and Spain. T cells, B-cell-depleted T cells, or PBMCs supplied cDNA or gDNA.

This clone has only one observation. The method was immunoSEQ multiplex PCR; TCRdb's version includes in-frame clones alone and lacks a portion of them. Here the sample spans about 93,000 clones, roughly nine tenths being singletons. Trimming cost V 7 bases and J 0 bases; bases outside gene matches: 3. CDR3 length: 13 amino acids. CDR1 and CDR2 (germline): MNHEY, SMNVEV (reference sequence). Enrolment of Seattle patients took place during active infection, and they were followed longitudinally. The TCR comes from a man aged 55 to 70 with COVID-19, enrolled during active disease. Sequenced: peripheral blood. The V gene is TRBV27, the J gene TRBJ2-7; 7 nucleotides match TRBD2. DNA for the CDR3: TGTGCCAGCATGCCTAGCGGCTCCTACGAGCAGTACTTC. Protein: CASMPSGSYEQYF.